The clone carrying this T cell receptor (beta chain) has ten or more counts. Its antigen is not identified. Exclusion followed for patients with uncontrolled infection, other autoimmune disease, pregnancy or lactation. Together with thyroid ultrasound, orbital computed tomography, serum thyroxine and TRAb, clinical symptoms were used for diagnoses. The data were obtained in a study of T cells in Graves' hyperthyroidism and ophthalmopathy. Points from the study as a whole: It was a median around 6 months before onset that the model predicted ophthalmopathy. Blood also carried most thyroid clonotypes expanded above 0.001.

What was amplified from RNA transcripts were TCR beta CDR3 regions. An initial round of RT-PCR targeting the TCR CDR3 relied on the HTBI primer set. One entry per CDR3 protein, called by TCRdb with MiXCR from the multiplex PCR reads. Counted here are 660,000 or so distinct CDR3 sequences, about 45% occurring once; the ten biggest clones make up about 7.7%. Sequenced input: peripheral blood or thyroid tissue (not recorded which). This clonotype was sampled from an adult man with Graves' disease, either hyperthyroidism or ophthalmopathy (not recorded which).

In DNA, the CDR3 is TGTGCCATCCGCAGGACTAGCGGCGCCTACGAGCAGTACTTC. Translating gives CAIRRTSGAYEQYF. J is TRBJ2-7 and V is TRBV10-3; 10 nucleotides align to TRBD2. This CDR3 contains 14 residues. Germline V CDR1 and CDR2: ENHRY, SYGVKD. V shed 8 bases and J 2 bases; nucleotides not matched to a gene: 6.